This is a list of T cell receptor beta chains from one sample in a study of response to subunit inactivated influenza vaccine. TCRdb ran MiXCR on the RT-PCR reads and lists one entry per CDR3 protein. The data contain hundreds of thousands of distinct CDR3 sequences, over 9.5% of them singletons. The material sequenced was PBMCs from blood, taken roughly 48 days after vaccination. These TCRs come from a man in his fifties or sixties who received an inactivated influenza vaccine. The CDR3 runs from the conserved cysteine through the conserved F or W. The order of the fields is V gene, clone size, D gene, J gene, CDR3 protein, CDR3 DNA. A D gene is named only where the DNA matches it firmly. Clone size is stated in some rows and not others, as once, few, many or a class when expanded.

>TRBV7-2|few|.|TRBJ2-1
CASGRGSNSYNEQFF
TGTGCCAGCGGCCGAGGGAGTAATTCCTACAATGAGCAGTTCTTC
>TRBV7-2|.|.|TRBJ2-3
CASTRGGATDTQYF
TGTGCCAGCACCCGAGGGGGAGCAACAGATACGCAGTATTTT
>TRBV12-3/TRBV12-4|many|TRBD1|TRBJ2-3
CASSLALWDRGTDTQYF
TGTGCCAGCAGTTTAGCGCTCTGGGACAGGGGAACAGATACGCAGTATTTT
>TRBV4-3|.|.|TRBJ2-1
CASSQDYREHYNEQFF
TGCGCCAGCAGCCAAGACTACCGGGAGCACTACAATGAGCAGTTCTTC
>TRBV21-1|.|.|TRBJ2-7
CASSKVPRTELYEQYF
TGTGCCAGCAGCAAAGTCCCCAGGACAGAACTCTACGAGCAGTACTTC
>TRBV4-1|many|TRBD1|TRBJ1-3
CASSQDGTASGNTIYF
TGCGCCAGCAGCCAAGACGGGACAGCCTCTGGAAACACCATATATTTT
>TRBV3-1|few|.|TRBJ2-2
CASSHLLNTGELFF
TGTGCCAGCAGCCACCTACTCAACACCGGGGAGCTGTTTTTT
>TRBV20-1|few|TRBD1|TRBJ2-1
CSARDWDSYNEQFF
TGCAGTGCTAGAGATTGGGACAGCTACAATGAGCAGTTCTTC
>TRBV12-3/TRBV12-4|many|.|TRBJ2-5
CASSLWGQETQYF
TGTGCCAGCAGTTTATGGGGCCAAGAGACCCAGTACTTC
>TRBV12-3/TRBV12-4|many|.|TRBJ1-4
CASRNSVRNEKLFF
TGTGCCAGCAGAAACAGTGTTAGGAATGAAAAACTGTTTTTT
>TRBV4-3|.|TRBD2|TRBJ2-2
CASSQRGSGGAPLNTGELFF
TGCGCCAGCAGCCAAAGAGGAAGCGGGGGGGCCCCGTTGAACACCGGGGAGCTGTTTTTT
>TRBV29-1|many|.|TRBJ2-3
CSVEVRSPSPRGVKDTQYF
TGCAGCGTTGAAGTTCGTTCGCCCTCCCCTCGCGGGGTGAAAGATACGCAGTATTTT
>TRBV2|.|TRBD1|TRBJ2-5
CASSQFGTGGQETQYF
TGTGCCAGCAGCCAATTTGGGACAGGGGGCCAAGAGACCCAGTACTTC
>TRBV20-1|few|.|TRBJ2-1
CSASTGTFRGYNEQFF
TGCAGTGCTAGCACAGGGACTTTTAGGGGCTACAATGAGCAGTTCTTC
>TRBV12-3/TRBV12-4|many|.|TRBJ1-3
CASSFQGPPGNTIYF
TGTGCCAGCAGTTTTCAGGGTCCGCCTGGAAACACCATATATTTT
>TRBV18|.|.|TRBJ2-3
CASSPSLGLSVTDTQYF
TGTGCCAGCTCACCAAGTCTGGGCCTATCAGTAACAGATACGCAGTATTTT
>TRBV4-3|.|.|TRBJ2-7
CASSQRWSGVYEQYF
TGCGCCAGCAGCCAACGGTGGTCCGGAGTCTACGAGCAGTACTTC
>TRBV7-9|few|.|TRBJ1-2
CASSELRVVYGYTF
TGTGCCAGCAGCGAGTTGAGGGTAGTCTATGGCTACACCTTC
>TRBV7-9|many|TRBD1|TRBJ1-2
CASSPRQGNGYTF
TGTGCCAGCAGCCCAAGACAGGGTAACGGCTACACCTTC
>TRBV25-1|many|.|TRBJ2-7
CASSARAGSNSNYEQYF
TGTGCCAGCAGCGCCCGGGCGGGTAGTAACTCGAACTACGAGCAGTACTTC
>TRBV5-1|few|.|TRBJ1-3
CASSLVGGNSGNTIYF
TGCGCCAGCAGCTTGGTCGGGGGCAACTCTGGAAACACCATATATTTT
>TRBV19|few|TRBD2|TRBJ2-2
CASTQTSGAGELFF
TGTGCCAGTACCCAGACTAGCGGGGCCGGGGAGCTGTTTTTT
>TRBV7-2|many|.|TRBJ2-1
CASSLFTGPNEQFF
TGTGCCAGCAGCTTATTTACCGGACCTAATGAGCAGTTCTTC
>TRBV11-2|.|TRBD1|TRBJ2-7
CASSFPSTGVSYEQYF
TGTGCCAGCAGCTTCCCCTCGACAGGGGTAAGCTACGAGCAGTACTTC
>TRBV20-1|many|TRBD2|TRBJ2-1
CSASSLAGGMDEQFF
TGCAGTGCTAGTTCCCTAGCGGGAGGAATGGATGAGCAGTTCTTC
>TRBV10-3|many|.|TRBJ2-7
CAISELSEQYF
TGTGCCATCAGTGAGTTGAGCGAGCAGTACTTC
>TRBV11-2|.|TRBD2|TRBJ2-5
CASNSGLLAGAPGETQYF
TGTGCCAGCAACTCCGGGTTACTAGCGGGGGCGCCTGGAGAGACCCAGTACTTC
>TRBV28|few|TRBD1|TRBJ2-7
CASTQGVPYEQYF
TGTGCCAGCACTCAGGGGGTACCCTACGAGCAGTACTTC
>TRBV20-1|.|.|TRBJ2-3
CSASRQSTDTQYF
TGCAGTGCAAGCCGACAGTCCACAGATACGCAGTATTTT
>TRBV7-9|.|TRBD1|TRBJ1-1
CASSLGQGFLAFF
TGTGCCAGCAGCTTAGGACAGGGTTTCCTAGCTTTCTTT
>TRBV4-3|few|TRBD1|TRBJ2-7
CASSQGDRGDYEQYF
TGCGCCAGCAGCCAAGGGGACAGGGGAGACTACGAGCAGTACTTC
>TRBV7-9|few|.|TRBJ2-5
CASSIATGLLRETQYF
TGTGCCAGCAGCATAGCTACAGGGCTTTTGCGAGAGACCCAGTACTTC
>TRBV7-9|few|.|TRBJ2-5
CASSLGLNQETQYF
TGTGCCAGCAGCTTGGGGCTGAACCAAGAGACCCAGTACTTC
>TRBV20-1|many|TRBD2|TRBJ2-1
CSAILAGRVGSYNEQFF
TGCAGTGCTATATTAGCGGGGCGGGTGGGATCCTACAATGAGCAGTTCTTC
>TRBV12-3/TRBV12-4|few|.|TRBJ1-4
CASRGFATNEKLFF
TGTGCCAGCAGAGGCTTTGCAACTAATGAAAAACTGTTTTTT
>TRBV18|.|.|TRBJ2-3
CASSPTGRRDTQYF
TGTGCCAGCTCCCCAACGGGTAGGAGGGATACGCAGTATTTT
>TRBV2|few|TRBD2|TRBJ2-1
CASNILAGGYNEQFF
TGTGCCAGCAATATACTAGCGGGGGGTTACAATGAGCAGTTCTTC
>TRBV14|.|.|TRBJ2-1
CASSQDARTRPYNEQFF
TGTGCCAGCAGCCAAGATGCTAGGACACGGCCCTACAATGAGCAGTTCTTC
>TRBV28|few|.|TRBJ2-1
CASSLEESLFYNEQFF
TGTGCCAGCAGTTTAGAGGAGTCACTTTTCTACAATGAGCAGTTCTTC
>TRBV12-3/TRBV12-4|medium-sized|.|TRBJ2-1
CASGPVAGEQFF
TGTGCCAGCGGGCCCGTCGCTGGGGAGCAGTTCTTC
>TRBV7-7|few|.|TRBJ2-3
CASSSGLGNTDTQYF
TGTGCTAGCAGCTCCGGTTTGGGGAACACAGATACGCAGTATTTT
>TRBV7-8|many|.|TRBJ1-1
CASSSGMNTEAFF
TGTGCCAGCAGCTCAGGAATGAACACTGAAGCTTTCTTT
>TRBV3-1|few|TRBD2|TRBJ2-1
CASSQVRLAGWEQFF
TGTGCCAGCAGCCAAGTCAGGCTAGCGGGATGGGAGCAGTTCTTC
>TRBV28|many|.|TRBJ2-7
CASTHRTRLGRHLSYEQYF
TGTGCCAGCACTCACCGAACCCGTCTAGGCCGTCACCTCTCCTACGAGCAGTACTTC
>TRBV11-2|few|.|TRBJ2-5
CASSFSHTKETQYF
TGTGCCAGCAGCTTCTCGCATACCAAAGAGACCCAGTACTTC